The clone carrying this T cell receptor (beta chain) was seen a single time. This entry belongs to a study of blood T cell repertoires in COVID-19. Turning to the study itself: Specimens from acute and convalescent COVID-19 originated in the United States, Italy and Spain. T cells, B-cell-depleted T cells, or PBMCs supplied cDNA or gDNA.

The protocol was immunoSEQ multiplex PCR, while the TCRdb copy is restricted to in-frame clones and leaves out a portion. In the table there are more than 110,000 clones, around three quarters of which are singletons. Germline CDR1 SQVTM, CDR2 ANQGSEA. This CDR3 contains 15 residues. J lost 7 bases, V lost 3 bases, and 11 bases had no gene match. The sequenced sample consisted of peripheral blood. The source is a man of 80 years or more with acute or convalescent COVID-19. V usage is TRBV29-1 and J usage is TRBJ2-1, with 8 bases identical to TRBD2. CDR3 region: CSVEGSRREGNEQFF. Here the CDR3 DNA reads TGCAGCGTTGAGGGGAGCAGACGGGAGGGTAATGAGCAGTTCTTC.